This T cell receptor beta chain was identified in a study of T-cell reconstitution after alpha-beta-depleted transplantation in children. TCRbeta library construction was performed incorporating unique molecular identifiers. TCRdb reanalysed the PCR reads using MiXCR and keeps one entry per CDR3 protein. The sample carries approximately 490,000 distinct CDR3 sequences, under 15% recorded once. This CDR3 spans 16 amino acids. J was trimmed by 0 bases and V by 1 base; bases with no gene match: 2. Germline V gene sequence: CDR1 LGHDT, CDR2 YNNKEL (reference sequence). V gene TRBV3-1 combines with J gene TRBJ2-4; 8 bases align to TRBD2. This specimen was PBMCs from the stem cell graft donor, taken from the stem cell graft. This TCR came from a human donor who donated a stem cell graft to a child with combined immunodeficiency. The CDR3 coding sequence is TGTGCCAGCAGCCAAGGCGGGGGGCTAGCCAAAAACATTCAGTACTTC. Its translation: CASSQGGGLAKNIQYF.